One sample yielded the 15 T cell receptor beta chains listed below, sequenced in a study of blood T cell repertoires in COVID-19. Profiling relied on immunoSEQ multiplex PCR, and the TCRdb table lists in-frame clones only, not all of them. The table lists 350,000 to 450,000 clones, approximately 90% of them singletons. Source material: PBMCs or T cells enriched from blood (not recorded which). These receptors came from a man under 40 who had recovered from COVID-19.

In this sample, this clone turned up once. This chain links TRBV4-1 with TRBJ2-7; 7 bases match TRBD2. V was pared by 4 bases and J by 6 bases, with 15 bases of the junction left unmatched. The CDR3 length is 16 residues. Per the germline V gene, CDR1 is MGHRA and CDR2 is YSYEKL. The CDR3 sequence: CASSPRIQGGLGEQYF. CDR3 sequence (DNA): TGCGCCAGCAGCCCCCGAATCCAGGGAGGGTTAGGCGAGCAGTACTTC.

The genes are TRBV2 and TRBJ2-1; 11 bases map to TRBD2. Per germline, CDR1 SNHLY and CDR2 FYNNEI. With 1 base clipped from V and 4 bases from J, the junction kept 6 bases outside the gene matches. There are 17 residues in the CDR3. CDR3 residues: CASSEGPLAGGYNEQFF. Written as DNA, the CDR3 is TGTGCCAGCAGTGAAGGGCCCCTAGCGGGAGGTTACAATGAGCAGTTCTTC.

V and J are TRBV6-1 and TRBJ2-3; 10 bases line up with TRBD1. The CDR3 covers 16 residues. V lost 3 bases to trimming and J lost 2 bases; unmatched junction nucleotides: 5. Germline lookup yields CDR1 MNHNS and CDR2 SASEGT. The CDR3 reads CASSDYGTGATDTQYF. The CDR3 DNA reads as TGTGCCAGCAGTGACTACGGGACAGGGGCCACAGATACGCAGTATTTT.

The chain couples TRBV5-1 to TRBJ1-1; 10 bases map to TRBD1. From germline, CDR1 is SGHRS and CDR2 YFSETQ. This CDR3 spans 14 amino acids. Unmatched junction bases numbered 8, after V lost 5 bases and J lost 7 bases. In DNA form, the CDR3 reads TGCGCCAGCAGTCCCCAGACAGGGGGCAATGAAGCTTTCTTT. Its translation is CASSPQTGGNEAFF.

In its sample, this clone was seen a few times. The chain carries TRBV3-1 (or the pseudogene TRBV3-2) and TRBJ2-7; D uncertain. CDR1 is LGHDT, CDR2 YNNKEL, per germline (reference sequence). V lost 4 bases, J lost 5 bases, and 12 bases lay in between. The CDR3 consists of 13 residues. CDR3 loop: CASSPGPANEQYF. CDR3 bases: TGTGCCAGCAGCCCGGGTCCAGCTAACGAGCAGTACTTC.

The chain joins TRBV5-1 to TRBJ2-3, with D maybe TRBD2 (5 bases). This CDR3 region has 14 residues. Trimming removed 5 bases from V and 7 bases from J, with 17 bases in between. Germline V gene lookup returns CDR1 SGHRS and CDR2 YFSETQ. CDR3: CASRAGGTQNTQYF. As DNA, the CDR3 is TGCGCCAGCAGGGCAGGAGGTACACAGAATACGCAGTATTTT.

The V gene is TRBV5-6, the J gene TRBJ1-3; 7 nucleotides match TRBD1. Unmatched junction bases numbered 7, after V lost 4 bases and J lost 3 bases. Germline CDR1 is SGHDT and CDR2 is YYEEEE. This CDR3 contains 15 residues. This CDR3 reads CASSLPGTDGNTIYF. The CDR3 DNA sequence: TGTGCCAGCAGCCTACCTGGGACAGATGGAAACACCATATATTTT.

The gene calls are TRBV19 and TRBJ1-2; tentative D call: TRBD1 (6 bases). Germline CDR1 LNHDA, CDR2 SQIVND (reference sequence). Trimming removed 6 bases at V and 1 base at J, with 15 bases between. The CDR3 totals 15 residues. DNA for the CDR3: TGTGCCAGTAGAACCCCCGGACAGAATAACTATGGCTACACCTTC. It specifies CASRTPGQNNYGYTF.

DNA for the CDR3: TGCGCCAGCAGCCAAGATTCCAGCGGGAGGGTCCAAGCCCAGTACTTC. Amino acid sequence: CASSQDSSGRVQAQYF. The J gene is TRBJ2-5, the V gene TRBV4-1; 10 bases match TRBD2. Trimming cost V 0 bases and J 9 bases; bases outside gene matches: 10. The CDR3 contains 16 residues. Germline lookup yields CDR1 MGHRA and CDR2 YSYEKL.

The genes are TRBV19 and TRBJ2-2; 8 nucleotides align to TRBD1. CDR3 length equals 14 residues. Germline lookup yields CDR1 LNHDA and CDR2 SQIVND (reference sequence). J gave up 7 bases and V 5 bases, and 6 bases lay outside the gene matches. The CDR3 protein is CASSSQQGVGELFF. The CDR3 coding sequence is TGTGCCAGTAGTTCACAACAGGGGGTCGGGGAGCTGTTTTTT.

The rearrangement uses TRBV6-5 and TRBJ2-5, with D tentatively TRBD1 (5 bases). Trimming shortened V by 7 bases and J by 3 bases, and 12 bases separated the two germline ends. CDR1 is MNHEY and CDR2 is SVGAGI in the germline V gene. This CDR3 region has 13 residues. CDR3 in DNA: TGTGCCAGCAAACGAGTAGGGGAAGAGACCCAGTACTTC. It specifies CASKRVGEETQYF.

The CDR3 nucleotides read TGTGCCAGCAGTGGTGTTCTGATGGGGGGGGGTGAGCAGTTCTTC. This codes for CASSGVLMGGGEQFF. This chain connects TRBV27 to TRBJ2-1; 7 bases align to TRBD2. With 5 bases clipped from V and 9 bases from J, the junction kept 13 bases outside the gene matches. Germline CDR1 MNHEY, CDR2 SMNVEV (reference sequence). The CDR3 has 15 residues.

The rearrangement links TRBV15 to TRBJ2-7; 9 bases align to TRBD1. The V segment lost 2 bases and the J segment 2 bases; nucleotides outside the gene matches: 10. Germline-derived CDR1 and CDR2 are LNHNV and YYDKDF (reference sequence). The length of the CDR3 is 17 residues. CDR3 nucleotides: TGTGCCACCAGCAGACGACAGGGACAGGGCCCAACCTACGAGCAGTACTTC. Translating gives CATSRRQGQGPTYEQYF.

The rearrangement joins TRBV7-9 to TRBJ1-3; possibly TRBD1 for D (5 bases). Germline loops: CDR1 SEHNR, CDR2 FQNEAQ (reference sequence). V was clipped by 7 bases and J by 1 base, with 11 bases between them. The CDR3 loop spans 14 amino acids. CDR3 DNA sequence: TGTGCCAGCACTTCCGGGGGATCTGGAAACACCATATATTTT. Translation gives CASTSGGSGNTIYF.

The rearrangement links TRBV19 to TRBJ1-4; 9 positions match TRBD1. The CDR3 runs 14 residues. Trimming removed 4 bases from V and 4 bases from J; junction bases left unmatched: 1. Germline V gene lookup returns CDR1 LNHDA and CDR2 SQIVND (reference sequence). The DNA of the CDR3 is TGTGCCAGTAGTACGGGACAGGGTAATGAAAAACTGTTTTTT. The encoded protein is CASSTGQGNEKLFF.